This entry describes one T cell receptor beta chain. The entry originates in a study of blood T cell repertoires in COVID-19. Study as a whole: Sites across the United States, Italy and Spain contributed samples from acute and convalescent COVID-19. T cells, B-cell-depleted T cells, or PBMCs supplied cDNA or gDNA.

J gave up 0 bases and V 6 bases, and 11 bases lay outside the gene matches. The CDR3 totals 17 residues. The germline V gene has CDR1 LNHDA and CDR2 SQIVND (reference sequence). Original data processing: Amplification of reference gene primers provided the estimated nucleated cell counts. The method was immunoSEQ multiplex PCR; TCRdb's version includes in-frame clones alone and lacks a portion of them. V and J calls plus clone size are reproduced from that table; the DNA served to infer D and trimming. This table holds some 100,000 clones, roughly 86% found once. This TCR derives from a man aged 50 to 60 with acute or convalescent COVID-19. The chain couples TRBV19 to TRBJ1-3; TRBD1 matches 7 bases. The source material was peripheral blood. The CDR3, as DNA: TGTGCCAGTAGCCGTCCCGGGACAGCCTCCTCTGGAAACACCATATATTTT. Encoded protein: CASSRPGTASSGNTIYF. The whole variable domain, remainder taken from reference TRBV19 and TRBJ1-3, is DGGITQSPKYLFRKEGQNVTLSCEQNLNHDAMYWYRQDPGQGLRLIYYSQIVNDFQKGDIAEGYSVSREKKESFPLTVTSAQKNPTAFYLCASSRPGTASSGNTIYFGEGSWLTVV.